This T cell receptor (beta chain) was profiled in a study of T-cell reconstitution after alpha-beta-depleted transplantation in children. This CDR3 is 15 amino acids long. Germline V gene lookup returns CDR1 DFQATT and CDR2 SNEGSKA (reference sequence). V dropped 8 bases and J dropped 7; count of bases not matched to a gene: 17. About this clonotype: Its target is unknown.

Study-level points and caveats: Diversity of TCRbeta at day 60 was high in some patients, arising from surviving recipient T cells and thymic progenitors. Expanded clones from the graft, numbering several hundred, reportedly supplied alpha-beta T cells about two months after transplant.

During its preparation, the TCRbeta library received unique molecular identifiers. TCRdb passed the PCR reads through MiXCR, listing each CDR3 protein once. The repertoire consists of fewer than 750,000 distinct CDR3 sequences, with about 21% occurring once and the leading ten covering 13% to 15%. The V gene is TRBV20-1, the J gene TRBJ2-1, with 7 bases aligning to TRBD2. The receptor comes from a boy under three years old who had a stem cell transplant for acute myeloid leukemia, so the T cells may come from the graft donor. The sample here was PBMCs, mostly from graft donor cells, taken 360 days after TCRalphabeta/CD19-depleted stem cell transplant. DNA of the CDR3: TGCAGTACACCTTCCGGTGGGGGGGGGTCTAATGAGCAGTTCTTC. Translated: CSTPSGGGGSNEQFF.